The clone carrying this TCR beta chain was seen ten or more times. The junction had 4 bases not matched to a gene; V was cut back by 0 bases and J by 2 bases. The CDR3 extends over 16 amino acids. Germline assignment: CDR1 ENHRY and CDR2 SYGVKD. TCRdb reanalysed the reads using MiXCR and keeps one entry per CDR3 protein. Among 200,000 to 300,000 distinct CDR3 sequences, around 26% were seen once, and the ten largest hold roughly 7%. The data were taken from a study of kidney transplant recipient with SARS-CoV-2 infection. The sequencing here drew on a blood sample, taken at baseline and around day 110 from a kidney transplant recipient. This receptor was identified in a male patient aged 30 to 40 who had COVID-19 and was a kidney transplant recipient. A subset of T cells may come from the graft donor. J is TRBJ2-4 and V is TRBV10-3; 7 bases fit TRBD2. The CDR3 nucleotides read TGTGCCATCAGTGAGTCGGGGGGGTCCCCCAAAAACATTCAGTACTTC. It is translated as CAISESGGSPKNIQYF.